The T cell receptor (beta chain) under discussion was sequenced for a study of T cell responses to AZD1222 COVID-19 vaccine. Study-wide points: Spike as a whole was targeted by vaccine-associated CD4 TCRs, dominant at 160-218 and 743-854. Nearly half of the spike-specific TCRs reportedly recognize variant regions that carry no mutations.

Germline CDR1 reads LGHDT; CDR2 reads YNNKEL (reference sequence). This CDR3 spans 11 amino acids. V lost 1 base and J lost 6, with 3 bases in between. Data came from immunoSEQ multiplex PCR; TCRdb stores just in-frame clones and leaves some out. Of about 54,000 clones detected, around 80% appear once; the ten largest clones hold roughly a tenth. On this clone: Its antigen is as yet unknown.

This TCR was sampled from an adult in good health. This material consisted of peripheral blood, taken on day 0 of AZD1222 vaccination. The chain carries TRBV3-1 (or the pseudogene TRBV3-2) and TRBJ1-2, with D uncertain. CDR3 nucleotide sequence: TGTGCCAGCAGCCAAGGAAATGGCTACACCTTC. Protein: CASSQGNGYTF.